These 2 T cell receptor beta chains came from one sample sequenced in a study of T cells expressing NK-cell markers. No DNA is given; TCRdb re-called the 5' RACE reads and lists each CDR3 protein once. The repertoire table contains roughly 380,000 distinct CDR3 sequences. Sequences were obtained from blood T cells: a sorted CD56 or NKG2C T cell subset, CD4+ or CD8+ T cells, or bulk PBMC T cells (not recorded which). Receptor source: a man aged 18-69 years in good health.

The V and J genes are TRBV11-2 and TRBJ2-4; TCRdb gives TRBD2 as the D gene, but with no DNA this cannot be confirmed. The CDR3 length is 18 residues. The germline CDR1 and CDR2 sequences are SGHAT and FQNNGV. The CDR3 protein is CASSPSWTSLGTKNIQYF. The full variable domain, rest sourced from reference TRBV11-2 and TRBJ2-4, is EAGVAQSPRYKIIEKRQSVAFWCNPISGHATLYWYQQILGQGPKLLIQFQNNGVVDDSQLPKDRFSAERLKGVDSTLKIQPAKLEDSAVYLCASSPSWTSLGTKNIQYFGAGTRLSVL.

This rearrangement joins TRBV7-8 to TRBJ2-7. Germline assignment: CDR1 SGHVS and CDR2 FQNEAQ. The length of the CDR3 is 15 residues. This CDR3 is CASSQKDWPPYEQYF.